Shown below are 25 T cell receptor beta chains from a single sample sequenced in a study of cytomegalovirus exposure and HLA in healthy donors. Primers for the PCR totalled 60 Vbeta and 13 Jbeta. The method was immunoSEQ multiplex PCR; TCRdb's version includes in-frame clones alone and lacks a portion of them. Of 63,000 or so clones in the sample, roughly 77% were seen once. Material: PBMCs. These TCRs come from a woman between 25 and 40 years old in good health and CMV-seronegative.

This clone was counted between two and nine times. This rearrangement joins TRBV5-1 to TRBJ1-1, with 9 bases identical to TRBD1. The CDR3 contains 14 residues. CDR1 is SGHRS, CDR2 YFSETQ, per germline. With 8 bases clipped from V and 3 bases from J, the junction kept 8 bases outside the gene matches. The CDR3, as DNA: TGCGCCAGTACACAGGGGGCTGAAGACACTGAAGCTTTCTTT. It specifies CASTQGAEDTEAFF.

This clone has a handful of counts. The CDR3: CASSDGSSYNEQFF. The CDR3 DNA reads TGTGCCAGCAGTGACGGGAGCTCCTACAATGAGCAGTTCTTC. This chain uses TRBV6-1 with TRBJ2-1, with D possibly matching TRBD2 (6 bases). The CDR3 totals 14 residues. Germline V gene lookup returns CDR1 MNHNS and CDR2 SASEGT. Trimming took 3 bases from V and 0 from J, leaving 6 bases between them.

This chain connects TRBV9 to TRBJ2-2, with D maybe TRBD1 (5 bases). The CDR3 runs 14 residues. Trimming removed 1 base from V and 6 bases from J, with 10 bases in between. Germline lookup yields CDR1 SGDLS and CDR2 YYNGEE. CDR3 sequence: CASSVTVGAGELFF. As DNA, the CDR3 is TGTGCCAGCAGCGTAACCGTAGGGGCCGGGGAGCTGTTTTTT.

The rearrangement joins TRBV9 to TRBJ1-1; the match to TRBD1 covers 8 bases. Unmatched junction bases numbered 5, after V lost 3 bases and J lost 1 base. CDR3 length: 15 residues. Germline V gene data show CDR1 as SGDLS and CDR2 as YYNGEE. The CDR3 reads CASSALGQANTEAFF. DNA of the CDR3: TGTGCCAGCAGCGCCTTGGGACAGGCGAACACTGAAGCTTTCTTT.

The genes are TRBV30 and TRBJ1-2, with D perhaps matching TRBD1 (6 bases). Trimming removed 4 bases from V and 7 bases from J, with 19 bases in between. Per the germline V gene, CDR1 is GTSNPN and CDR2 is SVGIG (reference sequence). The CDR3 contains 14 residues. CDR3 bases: TGTGCCTGGAAGTGTCAGGGGTGGAGTTGTGGCTACACCTTC. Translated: CAWKCQGWSCGYTF.

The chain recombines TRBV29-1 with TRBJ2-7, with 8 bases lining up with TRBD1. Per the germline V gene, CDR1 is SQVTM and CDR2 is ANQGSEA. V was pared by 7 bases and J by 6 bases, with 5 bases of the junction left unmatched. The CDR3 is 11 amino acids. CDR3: CSAGGYGEQYF. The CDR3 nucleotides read TGCAGCGCAGGGGGCTACGGCGAGCAGTACTTC.

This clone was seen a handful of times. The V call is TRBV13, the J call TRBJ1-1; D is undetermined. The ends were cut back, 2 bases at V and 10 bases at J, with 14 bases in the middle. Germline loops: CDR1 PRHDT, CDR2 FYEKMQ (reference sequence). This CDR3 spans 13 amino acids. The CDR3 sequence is CASSLIGKWRAFF. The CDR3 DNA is TGTGCCAGCAGCTTAATTGGCAAGTGGAGAGCTTTCTTT.

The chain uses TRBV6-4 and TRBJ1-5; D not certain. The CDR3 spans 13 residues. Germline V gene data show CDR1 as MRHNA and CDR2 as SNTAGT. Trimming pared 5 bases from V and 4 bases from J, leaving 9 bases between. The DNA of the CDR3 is TGTGCCAGCAGTCCGGGTGTGAATCAGCCCCAGCATTTT. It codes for CASSPGVNQPQHF.

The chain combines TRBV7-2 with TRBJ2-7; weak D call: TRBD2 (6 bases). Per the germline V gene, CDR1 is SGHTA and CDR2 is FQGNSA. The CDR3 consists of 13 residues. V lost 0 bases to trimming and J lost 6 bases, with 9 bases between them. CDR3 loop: CASSLAGAGEQYF. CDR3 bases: TGTGCCAGCAGCTTAGCGGGAGCGGGCGAGCAGTACTTC.

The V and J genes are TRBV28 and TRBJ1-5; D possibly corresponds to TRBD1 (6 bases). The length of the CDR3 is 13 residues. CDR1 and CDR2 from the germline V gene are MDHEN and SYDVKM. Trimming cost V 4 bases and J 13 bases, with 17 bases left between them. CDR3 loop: CASSSHQGGVQHF. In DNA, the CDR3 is TGTGCCAGCAGTTCCCATCAAGGGGGAGTTCAGCATTTT.

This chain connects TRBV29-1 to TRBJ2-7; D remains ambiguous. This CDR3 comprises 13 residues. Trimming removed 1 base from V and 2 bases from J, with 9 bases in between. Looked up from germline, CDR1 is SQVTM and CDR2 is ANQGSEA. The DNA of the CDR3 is TGCAGCGTTGAAGGGAGTACTCCCTACGAGCAGTACTTC. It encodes CSVEGSTPYEQYF.

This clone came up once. CDR3 bases: TGTGCCAGCACGAGCACAGATACGCAGTATTTT. It codes for CASTSTDTQYF. The chain joins TRBV25-1 to TRBJ2-3; D gene ambiguous. Germline V gene data show CDR1 as MGHDK and CDR2 as SYGVNS. The CDR3 sequence is 11 residues long. V was shortened by 7 bases and J by 0 bases, with 2 bases between the two germline ends.

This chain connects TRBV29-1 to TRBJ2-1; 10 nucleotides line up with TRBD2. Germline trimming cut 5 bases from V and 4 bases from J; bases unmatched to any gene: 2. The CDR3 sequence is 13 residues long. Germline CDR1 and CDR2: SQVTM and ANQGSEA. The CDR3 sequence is CSVKAGGYNEQFF. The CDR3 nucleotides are TGCAGCGTTAAAGCGGGGGGGTACAATGAGCAGTTCTTC.

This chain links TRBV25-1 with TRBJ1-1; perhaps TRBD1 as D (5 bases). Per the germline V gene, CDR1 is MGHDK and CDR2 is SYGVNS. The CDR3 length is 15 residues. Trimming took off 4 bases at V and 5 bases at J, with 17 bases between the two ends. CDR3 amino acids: CASSAPRRGGTEAFF. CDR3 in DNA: TGTGCCAGCAGTGCTCCTCGGAGGGGTGGGACTGAAGCTTTCTTT.

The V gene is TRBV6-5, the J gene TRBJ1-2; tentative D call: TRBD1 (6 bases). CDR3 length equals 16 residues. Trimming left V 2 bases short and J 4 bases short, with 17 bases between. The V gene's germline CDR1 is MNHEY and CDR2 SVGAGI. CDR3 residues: CASSYGVTGSFYGYTF. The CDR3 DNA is TGTGCCAGCAGTTACGGGGTTACAGGGTCCTTCTATGGCTACACCTTC.

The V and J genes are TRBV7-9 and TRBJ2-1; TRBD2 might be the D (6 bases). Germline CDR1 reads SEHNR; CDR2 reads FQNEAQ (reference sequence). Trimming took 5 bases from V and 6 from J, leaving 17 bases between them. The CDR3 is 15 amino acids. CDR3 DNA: TGTGCCAGCAGCCCCTTGGGCGGGGCAATCAATGAGCAGTTCTTC. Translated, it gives CASSPLGGAINEQFF.

The CDR3 sequence is CASSQDFLTGTYEQYF. CDR3 coding DNA: TGCGCCAGCAGCCAAGATTTTTTGACGGGGACCTACGAGCAGTACTTC. The chain has TRBV4-1 and TRBJ2-7, with D possibly being TRBD2 (5 bases). CDR1 MGHRA and CDR2 YSYEKL come from the germline V gene. With 0 bases removed from V and 2 bases from J, the gap between germline ends came to 14 bases. The CDR3 has 16 amino acids.

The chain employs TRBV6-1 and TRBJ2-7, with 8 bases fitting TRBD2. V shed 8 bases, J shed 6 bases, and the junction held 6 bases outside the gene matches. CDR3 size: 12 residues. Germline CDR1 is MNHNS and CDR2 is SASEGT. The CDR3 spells CASGGLVFEQYF. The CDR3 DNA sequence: TGTGCCAGCGGGGGACTAGTCTTCGAGCAGTACTTC.

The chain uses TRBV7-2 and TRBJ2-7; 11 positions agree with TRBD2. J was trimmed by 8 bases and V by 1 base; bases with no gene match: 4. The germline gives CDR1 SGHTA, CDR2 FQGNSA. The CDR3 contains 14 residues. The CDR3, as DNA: TGTGCCAGCAGCTTAGGACTAGCGGGATATAAGCAGTACTTC. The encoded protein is CASSLGLAGYKQYF.

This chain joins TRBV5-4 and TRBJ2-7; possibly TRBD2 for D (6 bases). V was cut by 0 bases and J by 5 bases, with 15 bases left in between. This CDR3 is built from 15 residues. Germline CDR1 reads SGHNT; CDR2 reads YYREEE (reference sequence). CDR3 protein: CASSLARGGGNEQYF. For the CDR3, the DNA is TGTGCCAGCAGCTTGGCTAGGGGCGGAGGGAACGAGCAGTACTTC. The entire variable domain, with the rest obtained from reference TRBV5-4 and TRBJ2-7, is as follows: ETGVTQSPTHLIKTRGQQVTLRCSSQSGHNTVSWYQQALGQGPQFIFQYYREEENGRGNFPPRFSGLQFPNYSSELNVNALELDDSALYLCASSLARGGGNEQYFGPGTRLTVT.

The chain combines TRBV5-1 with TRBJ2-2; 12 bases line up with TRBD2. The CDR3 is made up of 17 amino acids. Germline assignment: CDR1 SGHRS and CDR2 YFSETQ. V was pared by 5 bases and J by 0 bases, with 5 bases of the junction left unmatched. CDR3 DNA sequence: TGCGCCAGCAGTCGAGGACTAGCGGGGTCGAACACCGGGGAGCTGTTTTTT. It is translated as CASSRGLAGSNTGELFF.

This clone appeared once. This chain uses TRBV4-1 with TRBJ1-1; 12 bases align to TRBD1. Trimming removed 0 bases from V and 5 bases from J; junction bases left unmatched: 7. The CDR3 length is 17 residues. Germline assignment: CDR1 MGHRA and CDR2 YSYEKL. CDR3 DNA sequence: TGCGCCAGCAGCCAAGAAGGGACAGGGGGCGCAAAGACTGAAGCTTTCTTT. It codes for CASSQEGTGGAKTEAFF.

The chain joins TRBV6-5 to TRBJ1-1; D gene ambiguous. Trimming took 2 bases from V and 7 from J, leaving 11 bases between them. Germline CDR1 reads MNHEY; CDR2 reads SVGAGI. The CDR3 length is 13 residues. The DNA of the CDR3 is TGTGCCAGCAGTTACGAGATCCTGAGTGAAGCTTTCTTT. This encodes CASSYEILSEAFF.

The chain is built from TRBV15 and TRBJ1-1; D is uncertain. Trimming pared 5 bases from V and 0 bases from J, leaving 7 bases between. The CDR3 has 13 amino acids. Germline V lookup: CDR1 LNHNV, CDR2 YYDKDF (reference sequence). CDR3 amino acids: CATSQNMNTEAFF. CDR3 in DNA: TGTGCCACCAGCCAGAACATGAACACTGAAGCTTTCTTT.

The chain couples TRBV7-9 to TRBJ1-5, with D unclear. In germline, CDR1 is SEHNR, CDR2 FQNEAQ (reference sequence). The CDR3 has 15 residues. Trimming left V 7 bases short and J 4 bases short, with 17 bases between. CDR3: CASTPVLWQNQPQHF. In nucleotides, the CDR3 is TGTGCCAGCACCCCCGTTCTCTGGCAAAATCAGCCCCAGCATTTT.